The clone carrying this TCR beta chain was counted at least ten times. What it binds is unknown. The CDR3 extends over 15 amino acids. Per germline, CDR1 MNHEY and CDR2 SMNVEV (reference sequence). Trimming cost V 0 bases and J 2 bases; bases outside gene matches: 0. This entry is derived from a study of blood T cells in healthy people across ages. Overall study findings and caveats: Diversity was higher, and naive CD4+ cells more numerous, in long-lived donors than in aged donors.

With a J-beta primer mix and a sample-barcoded 5' primer, a second PCR ran roughly 6 to 11 cycles. TCRdb itself ran the 5' RACE reads through MiXCR, one entry per CDR3 protein. The sample includes about 630,000 distinct CDR3 sequences, roughly 21% seen only once; the top ten take 3% to 4.5%. This receptor was obtained from a man between 65 and 79 years old in good health. The chain recombines TRBV27 with TRBJ2-1, with TRBD2 identical over 8 bases. Sequences were obtained from blood. The CDR3 coding sequence is TGTGCCAGCAGTTTATCGACTAGCGCCTACAATGAGCAGTTCTTC. Translated, it gives CASSLSTSAYNEQFF.